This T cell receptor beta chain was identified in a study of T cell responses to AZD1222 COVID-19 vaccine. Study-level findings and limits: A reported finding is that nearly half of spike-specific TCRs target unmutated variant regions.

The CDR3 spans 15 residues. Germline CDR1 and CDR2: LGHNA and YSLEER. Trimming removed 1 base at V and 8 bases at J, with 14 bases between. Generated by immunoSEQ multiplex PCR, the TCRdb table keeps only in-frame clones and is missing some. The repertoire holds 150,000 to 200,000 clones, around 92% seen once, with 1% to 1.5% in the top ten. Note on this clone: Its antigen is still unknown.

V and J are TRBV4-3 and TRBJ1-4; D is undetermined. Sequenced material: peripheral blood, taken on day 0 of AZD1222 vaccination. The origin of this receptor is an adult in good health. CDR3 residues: CASSQGVAGWEKLFF. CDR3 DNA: TGCGCCAGCAGCCAAGGCGTGGCAGGCTGGGAAAAACTGTTTTTT.